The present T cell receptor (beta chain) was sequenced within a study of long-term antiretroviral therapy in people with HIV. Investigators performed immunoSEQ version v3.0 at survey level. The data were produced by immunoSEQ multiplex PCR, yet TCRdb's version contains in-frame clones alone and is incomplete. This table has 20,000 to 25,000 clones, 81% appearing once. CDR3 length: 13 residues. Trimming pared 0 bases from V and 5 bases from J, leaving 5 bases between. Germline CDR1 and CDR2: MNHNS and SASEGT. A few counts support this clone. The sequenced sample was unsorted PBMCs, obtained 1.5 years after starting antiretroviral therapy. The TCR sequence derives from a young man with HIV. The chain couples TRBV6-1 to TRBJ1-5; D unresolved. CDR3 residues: CASSEAGHQPQHF. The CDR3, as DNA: TGTGCCAGCAGTGAAGCGGGTCATCAGCCCCAGCATTTT.